A single T cell receptor beta chain is shown here with its context. There is no known antigen for this receptor. Base qualities are missing; no much larger clone stands one base away. TCRbeta CDR3 regions were amplified from genomic DNA using the immunoSEQ Assay, a bias-controlled multiplex PCR. For the original study's pipeline: The number of nucleated cells in each sample was estimated from the amplification of reference gene primers within the assay. To quantify the absolute abundance of each unique TCRbeta CDR3 rearrangement, sequence reads were collapsed and filtered. Productive Simpson clonality was computed per sample as the square root of Simpson's diversity index over productive rearrangements. TCRdb re-hosts the immuneACCESS table, in-frame sequences only. Its copies lack some clones; in the studies checked, an unresolved V gene accounts for under half of them, and the cause for the rest is not known. The DNA gave D and trimming, while V, J and clone size come from that table. The sample table contains fewer than 300,000 clones; only one count was recorded for approximately 77% of them. The top ten constitute 3.1% of the sample.

V and J are truncated by 4 bases and 4 bases respectively, leaving an intervening sequence of 20 bases. Looking up the germline V gene yields CDR1 SGHRS and CDR2 YFSETQ. CDR3 length: 16 amino acids, cysteine to phenylalanine. Only the CDR3 DNA is retained, 48 bases long and in frame from the first base. This specimen comes from a study of blood T cell repertoires in COVID-19 (dated by TCRdb to about 2020). General notes on the study: Collaborator samples came from the United States, Italy and Spain and covered acute and convalescent phases of COVID-19. Where available, HLA class I and class II types were taken from metadata supplied by the sample provider and were not determined by assay-based typing. The prospective study material was composed of cDNA or gDNA derived from T cells, B-cell-depleted T cells, or PBMCs. Deeply sampled blood TCRbeta repertoires from subjects exposed to, actively infected with, or recovered from COVID-19 were included in the dataset. Nearly every sample came with metadata listing a de-identified subject ID, COVID-19 status, age in years and sex. Samples came from the ongoing ImmuneRACE study (first 160 participants) plus 1,254 subjects from 6 global collaborators. The repertoires were released in a freely available public database intended as a resource for research on the immune response to SARS-CoV-2. Findings and caveats that apply to the study as a whole: The amount of clinical and demographic metadata varied by source and participant and was provided uncurated.

Collaborating institutions collected whole blood in K2EDTA tubes following their own protocols. For TCRbeta analysis, collaborator samples were shipped as frozen whole blood, as isolated PBMCs, or as DNA extracted from either sample type. The receptor chain draws on TRBV5-1 and TRBJ2-5; TRBD2 could be the D gene, as 7 bases match. Input material: peripheral blood. The sequence was obtained from a woman under 30 with acute or convalescent COVID-19. DNA sequence: TGCGCCAGCAGCCGGGGGGCGGTTGAATGGGGAGAGACCCAGTACTTC. Its translation is CASSRGAVEWGETQYF.